The clone carrying this T cell receptor (beta chain) occurred many times. TCRdb analysed the RACE reads with MiXCR anew, one entry per CDR3 protein. The sample gives some 350,000 distinct CDR3 sequences, around 6% of which show up once; about 6% is in the top ten. The germline V gene has CDR1 MDHEN and CDR2 SYDVKM. V lost 6 bases, J lost 7 bases, and 10 bases lay in between. The CDR3 totals 11 residues. These data come from a study of human T cells and chemical hapten exposure. Whole-study context: Small pooled library volume differences mainly caused per-sample TCR yield variation.

Time point given: patch test 2, 6 weeks after DPC sensitization. As for treatment: therapeutic diphenylcyclopropenone sensitization with weekly scalp DPC. Patients had alopecia, were aged 18 to 70, and were not pregnant. Material: whole blood, obtained in connection with sensitization to the hapten diphenylcyclopropenone (DPC). This receptor was taken from a woman between 18 and 29 years old with alopecia areata. Some clones in this sample may be carry-over from other donors' samples. The chain joins TRBV28 to TRBJ2-7; D ambiguous. The DNA for the CDR3 is TGTGCCAGCAGCCCAAGTCGGGAGCAGTACTTC. Protein sequence: CASSPSREQYF. Full variable domain (remainder filled in from reference TRBV28 and TRBJ2-7): DVKVTQSSRYLVKRTGEKVFLECVQDMDHENMFWYRQDPGLGLRLIYFSYDVKMKEKGDIPEGYSVSREKKERFSLILESASTNQTSMYLCASSPSREQYFGPGTRLTVT.